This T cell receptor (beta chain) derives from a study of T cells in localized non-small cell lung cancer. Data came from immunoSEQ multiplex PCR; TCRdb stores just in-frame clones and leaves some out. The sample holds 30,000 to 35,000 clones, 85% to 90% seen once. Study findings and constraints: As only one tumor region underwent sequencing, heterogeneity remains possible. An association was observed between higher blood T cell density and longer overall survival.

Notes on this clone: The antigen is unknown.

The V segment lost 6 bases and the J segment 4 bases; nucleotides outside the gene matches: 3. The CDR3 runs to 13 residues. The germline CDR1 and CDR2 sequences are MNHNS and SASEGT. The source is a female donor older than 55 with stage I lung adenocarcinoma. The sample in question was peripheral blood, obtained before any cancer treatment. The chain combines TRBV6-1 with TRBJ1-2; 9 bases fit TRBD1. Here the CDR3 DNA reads TGTGCCAGCAGGAAGACAGGGGGCTATGGCTACACCTTC. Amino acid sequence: CASRKTGGYGYTF.